These 25 T cell receptor beta chains originate from one sample sequenced in a study of cytomegalovirus exposure and HLA in healthy donors. Use of 60 Vbeta and 13 Jbeta primers characterized the PCR. TCRdb's table, derived via immunoSEQ multiplex PCR, lists solely in-frame clones and lacks some. Here the sample spans roughly 200,000 clones, approximately 86% being singletons. Sequencing was performed on PBMCs. These TCRs come from a woman in her thirties in good health and CMV-seronegative.

This chain joins TRBV7-8 and TRBJ2-2, with a weak D call TRBD2 (6 bases). CDR1 and CDR2 from the germline V gene are SGHVS and FQNEAQ. This CDR3 contains 14 residues. V dropped 5 bases and J dropped 10 bases, with 17 bases sitting between them. This CDR3 reads CASSLQGLPAELFF. The CDR3 DNA sequence: TGTGCCAGCAGCCTCCAGGGACTTCCAGCGGAGCTGTTTTTT.

The rearrangement joins TRBV19 to TRBJ2-2; 8 bases agree with TRBD1. Germline lookup yields CDR1 LNHDA and CDR2 SQIVND (reference sequence). Trimming took 4 bases from V and 4 from J; bases not matched to a gene: 2. This CDR3 contains 14 residues. The CDR3 is CASSKTGVTGELFF. The CDR3 nucleotides are TGTGCCAGTAGTAAGACAGGGGTCACCGGGGAGCTGTTTTTT.

V usage is TRBV28 and J usage is TRBJ2-3, with 12 positions matching TRBD2. The J segment lost 6 bases and the V segment lost 6 bases, leaving 10 bases of the junction unmatched. Per the germline V gene, CDR1 is MDHEN and CDR2 is SYDVKM. There are 16 residues in the CDR3. The DNA for the CDR3 is TGTGCCAGCAGCCCTAGCGGGAGGGCCTTGTCCGATACGCAGTATTTT. Residues: CASSPSGRALSDTQYF.

The genes are TRBV9 and TRBJ1-3, with unresolved D. Germline V gene lookup returns CDR1 SGDLS and CDR2 YYNGEE. The V gene lost 3 bases and the J gene lost 4 bases, with 8 bases spanning the gap. The CDR3 runs 13 residues. The CDR3 DNA is TGTGCCAGCAGCGAGTTGGGCGGAAACACCATATATTTT. As protein: CASSELGGNTIYF.

V gene TRBV11-2 combines with J gene TRBJ1-2; TRBD1 aligns across 7 bases. CDR1 is SGHAT, CDR2 FQNNGV, per germline. The CDR3 consists of 15 residues. V shed 7 bases and J 4 bases; nucleotides not matched to a gene: 12. CDR3 sequence: CASTQRQGILYGYTF. The CDR3 DNA reads as TGTGCCAGCACCCAAAGACAGGGAATTCTCTATGGCTACACCTTC.

This clone has only a few counts. The V and J genes are TRBV30 and TRBJ2-7; D is perhaps TRBD1 (5 bases). The V and J ends lost 2 bases and 6 bases respectively, with 8 bases between them. In germline, CDR1 is GTSNPN, CDR2 SVGIG (reference sequence). The CDR3 runs 11 residues. The CDR3 protein is CAWSLQGEQYF. The DNA for the CDR3 is TGTGCCTGGAGTCTCCAGGGCGAGCAGTACTTC.

This clone was seen a few times. CDR3 protein: CASSLDRSSYEQYF. The CDR3 DNA is TGTGCCAGCAGCTTGGACAGGTCCTCCTACGAGCAGTACTTC. The chain is built from TRBV5-6 and TRBJ2-7; D is perhaps TRBD1 (5 bases). This CDR3 is 14 amino acids long. Germline CDR1 SGHDT, CDR2 YYEEEE. Trimming left V 0 bases short and J 0 bases short, with 7 bases between.

In its sample, this clone was seen a few times. The rearrangement uses TRBV15 and TRBJ2-5, with 7 bases identical to TRBD1. With V trimmed by 1 base and J by 5 bases, 4 bases remained unmatched. This CDR3 is 14 amino acids long. Germline CDR1 and CDR2: LNHNV and YYDKDF (reference sequence). CDR3 nucleotides: TGTGCCACCAGCAGAGTGGGCAGGGGGGAGACCCAGTACTTC. Its protein product is CATSRVGRGETQYF.

V usage is TRBV5-1 and J usage is TRBJ2-2, with 12 positions matching TRBD2. Germline trimming cut 1 base from V and 0 bases from J; bases unmatched to any gene: 7. Germline V gives CDR1 SGHRS, CDR2 YFSETQ. The CDR3 has 19 residues. The CDR3 reads CASSLFGTSGYANTGELFF. CDR3 nucleotides: TGCGCCAGCAGCTTGTTCGGGACTAGCGGGTACGCGAACACCGGGGAGCTGTTTTTT.

This chain joins TRBV10-2 and TRBJ1-1, with 8 bases fitting TRBD1. Germline-derived CDR1 and CDR2 are WSHSY and SAAADI. J was trimmed by 4 bases and V by 10 bases; bases with no gene match: 8. This CDR3 is 13 amino acids long. CDR3 DNA: TGCGCCACCCAAACAGACAGGGGCACTGAAGCTTTCTTT. Protein product: CATQTDRGTEAFF.

J is TRBJ1-1 and V is TRBV18; 7 bases map to TRBD1. Trimming took 6 bases from V and 7 from J; bases not matched to a gene: 14. The CDR3 spans 15 residues. Germline loops: CDR1 KGHSH, CDR2 LQKENI. The CDR3, as DNA: TGTGCCAGCTCGCATAACCGGGACAGAATTAGTGAAGCTTTCTTT. Protein: CASSHNRDRISEAFF.

This clone has only one observation. This chain uses TRBV9 with TRBJ1-2, with D possibly being TRBD1 (6 bases). V dropped 2 bases and J dropped 2 bases, with 19 bases sitting between them. The germline V gene has CDR1 SGDLS and CDR2 YYNGEE. CDR3 length: 17 amino acids. The DNA of the CDR3 is TGTGCCAGCAGCGTCCACCCCGGACAGATTAGGAACTATGGCTACACCTTC. Translation gives CASSVHPGQIRNYGYTF.

The chain joins TRBV2 to TRBJ2-1; 10 bases are a match to TRBD2. With 9 bases clipped from V and 15 bases from J, the junction kept 14 bases outside the gene matches. The CDR3 runs to 13 residues. Per germline, CDR1 SNHLY and CDR2 FYNNEI. The CDR3 DNA sequence: TGTGCCAGTGAGCTAGCGGGGGACACCGGAATGTTCTTC. Amino acids: CASELAGDTGMFF.

This chain connects TRBV28 to TRBJ1-5, with D unclear. CDR3 size: 13 residues. The germline V gene has CDR1 MDHEN and CDR2 SYDVKM. The V end was cut by 6 bases, the J end by 6 bases, with 12 bases between. The CDR3 region is CASSRRGLQPQHF. The CDR3 nucleotides read TGTGCCAGCAGCCGCCGCGGGCTTCAGCCCCAGCATTTT.

The table lists this clone with a count of one. The chain recombines TRBV7-3 with TRBJ2-1; 11 nucleotides match TRBD2. This CDR3 region has 14 residues. From germline, CDR1 is SGHTA and CDR2 FQGTGA. The V gene end was trimmed by 6 bases and the J gene end by 7 bases; junction bases not matched to a gene: 5. DNA of the CDR3: TGTGCCAGCAGTCCAACTAGCGGGAGAAATGAGCAGTTCTTC. Translating it yields CASSPTSGRNEQFF.

The V gene is TRBV28, the J gene TRBJ2-1; D unresolved. Trimming took 4 bases from V and 0 from J, leaving 13 bases between them. The CDR3 covers 16 residues. In germline, CDR1 is MDHEN, CDR2 SYDVKM. In DNA form, the CDR3 reads TGTGCCAGCAGTTATCATCACTCGAGCTCCTACAATGAGCAGTTCTTC. It translates to CASSYHHSSSYNEQFF.

The chain combines TRBV28 with TRBJ2-1; D possibly corresponds to TRBD1 (6 bases). CDR1 is MDHEN, CDR2 SYDVKM, per germline. The CDR3 is made up of 18 amino acids. V lost 3 bases and J lost 0, with 18 bases in between. The CDR3 spells CASSFSRGDPSSYNEQFF. DNA for the CDR3: TGTGCCAGCAGTTTTAGCAGGGGCGACCCCAGCTCCTACAATGAGCAGTTCTTC. The full variable domain, completed using reference TRBV28 and TRBJ2-1, is DVKVTQSSRYLVKRTGEKVFLECVQDMDHENMFWYRQDPGLGLRLIYFSYDVKMKEKGDIPEGYSVSREKKERFSLILESASTNQTSMYLCASSFSRGDPSSYNEQFFGPGTRLTVL.

This clone turned up a few times. V is TRBV7-9 and J is TRBJ2-7; D call uncertain. The CDR3 extends over 13 amino acids. V was trimmed by 1 base and J by 2 bases, leaving 6 bases between them. The germline V gene encodes CDR1 SEHNR and CDR2 FQNEAQ (reference sequence). The CDR3 bases are TGTGCCAGCAGCTTAGTCGAGGCCTACGAGCAGTACTTC. Translation: CASSLVEAYEQYF.

The gene calls are TRBV7-3 and TRBJ2-1, with 12 bases identical to TRBD1. Germline CDR1 and CDR2: SGHTA and FQGTGA. This CDR3 comprises 16 residues. V was clipped by 3 bases and J by 6 bases; unmatched bases: 6. CDR3 nucleotide sequence: TGTGCCAGCAGCTTGACGCGGGACAGGGGGCTCAATGAGCAGTTCTTC. It is translated as CASSLTRDRGLNEQFF. The variable domain in full, with the rest retrieved from reference TRBV7-3 and TRBJ2-1, is GAGVSQTPSNKVTEKGKYVELRCDPISGHTALYWYRQSLGQGPEFLIYFQGTGAADDSGLPNDRFFAVRPEGSVSTLKIQRTERGDSAVYLCASSLTRDRGLNEQFFGPGTRLTVL.

The V and J genes are TRBV5-1 and TRBJ1-4; TRBD1 matches at 7 bases. The germline gives CDR1 SGHRS, CDR2 YFSETQ. Germline trimming cut 0 bases from V and 4 bases from J; bases unmatched to any gene: 12. This CDR3 region has 18 residues. The CDR3 DNA reads TGCGCCAGCAGCTTGGGAGGGGGCGCAAGAGCCGGTAATGAAAAACTGTTTTTT. Protein product: CASSLGGGARAGNEKLFF.

V usage is TRBV27 and J usage is TRBJ2-1, with 16 bases matching TRBD2. CDR3 length: 18 amino acids. Germline V gives CDR1 MNHEY, CDR2 SMNVEV (reference sequence). The J segment lost 7 bases and the V segment lost 5 bases, leaving 11 bases of the junction unmatched. This CDR3 is CASSGPGLAGGPRNEQFF. As DNA, the CDR3 is TGTGCCAGCAGTGGTCCGGGACTAGCGGGAGGGCCGAGGAATGAGCAGTTCTTC.

The rearrangement joins TRBV9 to TRBJ2-5, with 7 bases identical to TRBD2. CDR1 is SGDLS and CDR2 is YYNGEE in the germline V gene. CDR3 length: 15 amino acids. With 0 bases clipped from V and 4 bases from J, the junction kept 6 bases outside the gene matches. The CDR3 DNA reads as TGTGCCAGCAGCGTAGGGACTAGACGAGGAGAGACCCAGTACTTC. This codes for CASSVGTRRGETQYF.

The CDR3 coding sequence is TGTGCCAGTAGTATTGACAGGGATGGTCGCAAGCAGTTCTTC. It encodes CASSIDRDGRKQFF. The chain combines TRBV19 with TRBJ2-1; TRBD1 matches 7 bases. Germline CDR1 LNHDA, CDR2 SQIVND (reference sequence). There are 14 residues in the CDR3. V was clipped by 3 bases and J by 11 bases; unmatched bases: 10.

The CDR3: CASSLELSGTGTEQYF. The CDR3 bases are TGTGCCAGCAGCTTAGAGCTTTCCGGGACAGGCACCGAGCAGTACTTC. The V and J genes are TRBV7-8 and TRBJ2-7; TRBD1 matches at 8 bases. The CDR3 covers 16 residues. V shed 1 base and J 6 bases; nucleotides not matched to a gene: 11. The germline V gene has CDR1 SGHVS and CDR2 FQNEAQ.

The chain joins TRBV6-1 to TRBJ2-1, with D possibly matching TRBD2 (5 bases). This CDR3 contains 14 residues. V gave up 1 base and J gave up 8 bases, with 12 bases separating them. Germline assignment: CDR1 MNHNS and CDR2 SASEGT. The CDR3 sequence: CASSEGSGWDEQFF. The DNA of the CDR3 is TGTGCCAGCAGTGAAGGGTCGGGGTGGGATGAGCAGTTCTTC.